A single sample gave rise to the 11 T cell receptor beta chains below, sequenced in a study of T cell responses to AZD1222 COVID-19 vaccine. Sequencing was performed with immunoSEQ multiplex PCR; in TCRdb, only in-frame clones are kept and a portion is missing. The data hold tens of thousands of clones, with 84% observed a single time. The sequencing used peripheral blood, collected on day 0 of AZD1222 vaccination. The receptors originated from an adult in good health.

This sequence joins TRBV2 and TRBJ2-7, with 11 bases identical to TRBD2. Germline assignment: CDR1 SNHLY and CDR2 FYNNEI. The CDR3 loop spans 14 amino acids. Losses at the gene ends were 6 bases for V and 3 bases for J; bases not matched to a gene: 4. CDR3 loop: CASRGTSGNYEQYF. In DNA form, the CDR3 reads TGTGCCAGCAGGGGGACTAGCGGCAACTACGAGCAGTACTTC. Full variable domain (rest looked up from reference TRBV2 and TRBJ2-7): EPEVTQTPSHQVTQMGQEVILRCVPISNHLYFYWYRQILGQKVEFLVSFYNNEISEKSEIFDDQFSVERPDGSNFTLKIRSTKLEDSAMYFCASRGTSGNYEQYFGPGTRLTVT.

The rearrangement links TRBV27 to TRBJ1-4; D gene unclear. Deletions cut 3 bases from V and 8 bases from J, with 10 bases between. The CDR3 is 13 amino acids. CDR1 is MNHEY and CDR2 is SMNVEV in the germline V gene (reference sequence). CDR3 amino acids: CASSFSGAEKLFF. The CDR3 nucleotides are TGTGCCAGCAGTTTCTCCGGAGCCGAAAAACTGTTTTTT.

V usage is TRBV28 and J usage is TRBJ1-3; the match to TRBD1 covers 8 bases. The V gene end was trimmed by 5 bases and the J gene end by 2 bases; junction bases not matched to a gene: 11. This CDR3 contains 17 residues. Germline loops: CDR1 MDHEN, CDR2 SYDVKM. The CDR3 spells CASSVAGGSEAGNTIYF. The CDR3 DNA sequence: TGTGCCAGCAGTGTAGCAGGGGGCTCGGAGGCTGGAAACACCATATATTTT. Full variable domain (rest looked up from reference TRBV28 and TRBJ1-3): DVKVTQSSRYLVKRTGEKVFLECVQDMDHENMFWYRQDPGLGLRLIYFSYDVKMKEKGDIPEGYSVSREKKERFSLILESASTNQTSMYLCASSVAGGSEAGNTIYFGEGSWLTVV.

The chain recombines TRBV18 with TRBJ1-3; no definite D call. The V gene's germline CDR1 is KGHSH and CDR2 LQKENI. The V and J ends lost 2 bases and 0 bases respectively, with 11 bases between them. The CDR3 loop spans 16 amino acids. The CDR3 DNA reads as TGTGCCAGCTCACCAAACCCAGCGAACTCTGGAAACACCATATATTTT. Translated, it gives CASSPNPANSGNTIYF.

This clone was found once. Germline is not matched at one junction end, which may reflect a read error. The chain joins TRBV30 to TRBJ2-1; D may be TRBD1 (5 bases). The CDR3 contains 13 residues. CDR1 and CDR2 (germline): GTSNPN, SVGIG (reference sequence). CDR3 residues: CAWSVQQVNGQFF. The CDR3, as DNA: TGTGCCTGGAGTGTACAACAGGTCAATGGGCAGTTCTTC. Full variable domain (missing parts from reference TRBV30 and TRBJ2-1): SQTIHQWPATLVQPVGSPLSLECTVEGTSNPNLYWYRQAAGRGLQLLFYSVGIGQISSEVPQNLSASRPQDRQFILSSKKLLLSDSGFYLCAWSVQQVNGQFFGPGTRLTVL.

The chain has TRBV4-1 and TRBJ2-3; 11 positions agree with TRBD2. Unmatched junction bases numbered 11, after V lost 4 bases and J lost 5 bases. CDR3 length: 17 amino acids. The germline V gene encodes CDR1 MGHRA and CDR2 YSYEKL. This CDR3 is CASSRGGLAALGDTQYF. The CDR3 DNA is TGCGCCAGCAGCCGGGGGGGACTAGCGGCCCTTGGAGATACGCAGTATTTT.

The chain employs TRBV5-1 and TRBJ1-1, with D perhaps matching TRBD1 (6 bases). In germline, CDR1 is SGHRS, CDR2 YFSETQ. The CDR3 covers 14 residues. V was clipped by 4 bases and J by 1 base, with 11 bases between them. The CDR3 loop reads CASSPWDKNTEAFF. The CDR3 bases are TGCGCCAGCAGCCCATGGGACAAGAACACTGAAGCTTTCTTT.

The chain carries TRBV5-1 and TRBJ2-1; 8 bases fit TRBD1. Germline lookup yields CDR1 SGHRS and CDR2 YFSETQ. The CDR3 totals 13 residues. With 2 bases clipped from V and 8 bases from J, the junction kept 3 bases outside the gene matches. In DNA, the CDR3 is TGCGCCAGCAGCTTAGGGACAGGCGATGAGCAGTTCTTC. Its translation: CASSLGTGDEQFF.

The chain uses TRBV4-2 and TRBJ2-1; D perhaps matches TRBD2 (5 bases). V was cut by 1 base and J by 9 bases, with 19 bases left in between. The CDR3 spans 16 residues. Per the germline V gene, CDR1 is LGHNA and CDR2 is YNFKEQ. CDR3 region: CASSQGLEAPSGEQFF. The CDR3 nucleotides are TGTGCCAGCAGCCAAGGGTTGGAAGCACCGAGCGGTGAGCAGTTCTTC.

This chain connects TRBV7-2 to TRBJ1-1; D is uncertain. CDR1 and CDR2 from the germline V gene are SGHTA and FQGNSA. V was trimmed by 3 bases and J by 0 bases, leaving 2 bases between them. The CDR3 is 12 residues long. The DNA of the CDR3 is TGTGCCAGCAGCTTGCTGAACACTGAAGCTTTCTTT. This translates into CASSLLNTEAFF. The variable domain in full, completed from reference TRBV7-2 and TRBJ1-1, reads GAGVSQSPSNKVTEKGKDVELRCDPISGHTALYWYRQSLGQGLEFLIYFQGNSAPDKSGLPSDRFSAERTGGSVSTLTIQRTQQEDSAVYLCASSLLNTEAFFGQGTRLTVV.

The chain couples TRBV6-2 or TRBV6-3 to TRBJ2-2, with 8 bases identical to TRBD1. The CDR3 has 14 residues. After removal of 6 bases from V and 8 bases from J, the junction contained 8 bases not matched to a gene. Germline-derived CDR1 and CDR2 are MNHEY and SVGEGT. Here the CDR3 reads CASSLTGERGELFF. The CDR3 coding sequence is TGTGCCAGCAGCCTGACAGGGGAAAGGGGGGAGCTGTTTTTT.